Given below is one T cell receptor (beta chain) in context. What it recognizes is unknown. The sample originates from a study of cytomegalovirus exposure and HLA in healthy donors. Study in general: Some 180 million T cells yielded 90 million to 130 million unique TCR beta sequences in earlier analysis. Study results and limitations: A missense DCLRE1C variant was associated with V- and J-gene trimming of TCR beta chains in a later analysis, and an independent cohort replicated the association. Association with HLA alleles at 0.05 false discovery rate was found for 15,000 to 20,000 TCR beta sequences in a later analysis.

Researchers ran the PCR with 60 Vbeta and 13 Jbeta primers. Clones were sequenced by immunoSEQ multiplex PCR, and TCRdb holds only the in-frame ones, with some missing. In the table there are 100,000 or so clones, 76% of which are singletons. CDR3 length: 15 amino acids. The junction had 3 bases not matched to a gene; V was cut back by 3 bases and J by 1 base. Germline CDR1 is MNHEY and CDR2 is SMNVEV (reference sequence). This TCR was recovered from a middle-aged man in good health and CMV-seropositive. The J gene is TRBJ2-7, the V gene TRBV27; TRBD1 agrees at 10 bases. Material for sequencing was PBMCs. This CDR3 is CASSLTGGKSYEQYF. The CDR3 nucleotides read TGTGCCAGCAGTTTGACAGGGGGCAAGTCCTACGAGCAGTACTTC.